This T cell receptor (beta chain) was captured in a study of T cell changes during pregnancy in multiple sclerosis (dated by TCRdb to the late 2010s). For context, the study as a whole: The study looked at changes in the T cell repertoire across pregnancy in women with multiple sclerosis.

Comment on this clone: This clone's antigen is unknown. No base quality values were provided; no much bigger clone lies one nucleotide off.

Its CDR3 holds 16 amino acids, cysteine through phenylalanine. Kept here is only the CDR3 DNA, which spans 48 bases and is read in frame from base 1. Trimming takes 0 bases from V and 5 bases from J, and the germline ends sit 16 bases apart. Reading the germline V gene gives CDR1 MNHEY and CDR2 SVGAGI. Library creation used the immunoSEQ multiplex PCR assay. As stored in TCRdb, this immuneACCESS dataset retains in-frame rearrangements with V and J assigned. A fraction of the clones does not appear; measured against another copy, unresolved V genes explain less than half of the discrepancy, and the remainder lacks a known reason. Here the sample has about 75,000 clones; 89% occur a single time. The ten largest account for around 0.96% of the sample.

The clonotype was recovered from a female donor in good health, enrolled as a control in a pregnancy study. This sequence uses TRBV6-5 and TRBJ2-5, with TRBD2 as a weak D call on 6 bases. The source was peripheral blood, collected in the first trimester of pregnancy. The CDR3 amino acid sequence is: CASSYSDAGRTETQYF. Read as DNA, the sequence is TGTGCCAGCAGTTACTCGGATGCGGGAAGAACGGAGACCCAGTACTTC.